This T cell receptor beta chain is drawn from a study of blood T cell repertoires in COVID-19. Across the whole study: The United States, Italy and Spain supplied acute and convalescent COVID-19 samples. T cells, B-cell-depleted T cells, or PBMCs provided the cDNA or gDNA that served as material.

Germline loops: CDR1 KGHSH, CDR2 LQKENI. The V gene end was trimmed by 3 bases and the J gene end by 7 bases; junction bases not matched to a gene: 6. This CDR3 spans 13 amino acids. This clone was observed once. In the authors' methods: Reference gene primer amplification gave nucleated cell count estimates. Measured with immunoSEQ multiplex PCR; TCRdb has only the in-frame clones, and not every one. The DNA was the basis for D and trimming; V, J and clone size are from that table. The sample has about 69,000 clones, under 85% seen once. Sequencing was carried out using peripheral blood. The chain employs TRBV18 and TRBJ2-7; TRBD2 aligns across 7 bases. This TCR was sampled from a man in his fifties or sixties with acute or convalescent COVID-19. CDR3 bases: TGTGCCAGCTCACCCAAAGCGGGGTATGAGCAGTACTTC. This encodes CASSPKAGYEQYF.